This T cell receptor beta chain was sequenced for a study of blood T cell repertoires in COVID-19. The CDR3 sequence is 13 residues long. Germline V gene sequence: CDR1 LNHDA, CDR2 SQIVND (reference sequence). V lost 3 bases and J lost 5, with 10 bases in between. Sequencing was performed with immunoSEQ multiplex PCR; in TCRdb, only in-frame clones are kept and a portion is missing. The sample lists over 200,000 clones, about 91% occurring once. The chain has TRBV19 and TRBJ1-1, with D unresolved. This receptor was taken from a woman in her 40s with acute COVID-19. Material for sequencing was PBMCs or T cells enriched from blood (not recorded which). The chain's CDR3 is CASSIRRETEAFF. The DNA of the CDR3 is TGTGCCAGTAGTATTAGGAGGGAAACTGAAGCTTTCTTT. The whole variable domain, remainder taken from reference TRBV19 and TRBJ1-1, is DGGITQSPKYLFRKEGQNVTLSCEQNLNHDAMYWYRQDPGQGLRLIYYSQIVNDFQKGDIAEGYSVSREKKESFPLTVTSAQKNPTAFYLCASSIRRETEAFFGQGTRLTVV.